One sample yielded the 7 T cell receptor beta chains listed below, sequenced in a study of CD8+ T cells in alopecia areata (dated by TCRdb to the late 2010s). Taken with the paper, the label for time point translates to: 4 weeks on oral tofacitinib. In the paper's terms, the treatment or condition label means: oral pan-JAK inhibitor, 5-10 mg twice daily. Receptor libraries were prepared by the immunoSEQ multiplex PCR assay. To provide template for TCR sequencing, every sample had RNA extracted and reverse transcribed into cDNA. Entries here come from immuneACCESS through TCRdb and include only in-frame sequences with V and J called. Some clones fail to appear in such tables; in the studies checked, an unresolved V gene covers under half of the shortfall, and the cause of the remainder is unknown. The sample table shows about 190,000 clones, and 45% to 75% are seen once. The ten largest clones take up around 0.7% of the sample.

The sample here was CD4+ T cells sorted from blood, taken at week 4, from a patient treated with tofacitinib. The source of these receptors is a human donor with alopecia areata.

J is TRBJ2-3 and V is TRBV18; D may be TRBD1 (5 bases). The CDR3 loop spans 15 amino acids. V was trimmed by 6 bases and J by 2 bases, leaving 15 bases between them. Germline V gene data show CDR1 as KGHSH and CDR2 as LQKENI. CDR3 residues: CASSSEQVFTDTQYF. In DNA, the CDR3 is TGTGCCAGCTCGTCGGAACAGGTTTTCACAGATACGCAGTATTTT. Looking up the rest from reference TRBV18 and TRBJ2-3 gives the full variable domain: NAGVMQNPRHLVRRRGQEARLRCSPMKGHSHVYWYRQLPEEGLKFMVYLQKENIIDESGMPKERFSAEFPKEGPSILRIQQVVRGDSAAYFCASSSEQVFTDTQYFGPGTRLTVL.

The V gene is TRBV29-1, the J gene TRBJ2-5; D is unresolved. CDR3 length: 12 amino acids. Germline CDR1 SQVTM, CDR2 ANQGSEA. The V end was cut by 5 bases, the J end by 5 bases, with 12 bases between. The CDR3 reads CSVILVGETQYF. CDR3 coding DNA: TGCAGCGTTATCTTGGTCGGGGAGACCCAGTACTTC.

The chain joins TRBV11-3 to TRBJ2-5, with a tentative D call TRBD2 (6 bases). There are 15 residues in the CDR3. The germline gives CDR1 SGHNT, CDR2 YENEEA. V shed 2 bases and J shed 4 bases, with 14 bases lying between them. CDR3 region: CASSLTRGFGETQYF. The CDR3, as DNA: TGTGCCAGCAGCTTAACGCGGGGATTTGGAGAGACCCAGTACTTC.

V and J are TRBV5-1 and TRBJ2-5, with TRBD1 as a possible D gene (6 bases). The CDR3 consists of 15 residues. In germline, CDR1 is SGHRS, CDR2 YFSETQ. V gave up 2 bases and J gave up 10 bases, with 21 bases separating them. The CDR3 sequence: CASSFQPGTPWDQYF. CDR3 DNA: TGCGCCAGCAGCTTTCAACCCGGGACACCCTGGGACCAGTACTTC.

This clone occurred once. The rearrangement uses TRBV5-6 and TRBJ2-2, with D perhaps assigned TRBD1 or TRBD2 (6 bases each). Trimming left V 2 bases short and J 6 bases short, with 20 bases between. Per germline, CDR1 SGHDT and CDR2 YYEEEE. The CDR3 consists of 17 residues. CDR3 DNA sequence: TGTGCCAGCAGCTTAGTGTTTGGGGGGCAGGCCTCCGGGGAGCTGTTTTTT. It codes for CASSLVFGGQASGELFF.

This clone has a handful of counts. The V and J genes are TRBV6-1 and TRBJ1-1; TRBD1 aligns across 8 bases. The CDR3 runs 15 residues. J lost 2 bases, V lost 3 bases, and 5 bases had no gene match. Germline-derived CDR1 and CDR2 are MNHNS and SASEGT. The CDR3 reads CASSEGQAYNTEAFF. The DNA of the CDR3 is TGTGCCAGCAGTGAGGGACAGGCATACAACACTGAAGCTTTCTTT.

This clone was found a few times. This sequence joins TRBV4-2 and TRBJ2-3; 8 nucleotides align to TRBD2. The CDR3 runs to 18 residues. Germline CDR1 LGHNA, CDR2 YNFKEQ. Germline trimming cut 1 base from V and 0 bases from J; bases unmatched to any gene: 9. The CDR3 spells CASSQAPGGGLSTDTQYF. CDR3 nucleotides: TGTGCCAGCAGCCAAGCGCCCGGGGGGGGTCTGAGCACAGATACGCAGTATTTT.